Listed here are 19 T cell receptor beta chains from one sample, sequenced in a study of blood T cell repertoires in COVID-19. Clones were read by immunoSEQ multiplex PCR, and TCRdb kept only the in-frame ones, dropping some. This table has fewer than 200,000 clones, 80% to 90% appearing once. The material sequenced was peripheral blood. The origin of the receptors is a man in his fifties or sixties with active or convalescent COVID-19.

The chain carries TRBV3-1 (or the pseudogene TRBV3-2) and TRBJ1-5, with TRBD1 matching over 8 bases. The CDR3 has 18 amino acids. Germline V gives CDR1 LGHDT, CDR2 YNNKEL (reference sequence). With 5 bases clipped from V and 4 bases from J, the junction kept 16 bases outside the gene matches. The CDR3 spells CASSYRDRRKGENQPQHF. The CDR3 DNA reads as TGTGCCAGCAGCTACCGGGACAGGAGAAAGGGGGAGAATCAGCCCCAGCATTTT.

The chain recombines TRBV3-1 (or the pseudogene TRBV3-2) with TRBJ2-1, with TRBD2 matching over 11 bases. CDR3 length equals 16 residues. Looked up from germline, CDR1 is LGHDT and CDR2 is YNNKEL (reference sequence). After removal of 4 bases from V and 4 bases from J, the junction contained 6 bases not matched to a gene. The chain's CDR3 is CASSPIAGGSYNEQFF. The DNA for the CDR3 is TGTGCCAGCAGCCCAATAGCGGGAGGGTCTTACAATGAGCAGTTCTTC.

V and J are TRBV18 and TRBJ1-2; D gene unclear. This CDR3 has 13 residues. In germline, CDR1 is KGHSH, CDR2 LQKENI. V dropped 4 bases and J dropped 2 bases, with 8 bases sitting between them. CDR3 nucleotides: TGTGCCAGCTCACGAGCGGGGAACTATGGCTACACCTTC. Protein product: CASSRAGNYGYTF.

CDR3 sequence reads: CASSRRVVSNQPQHF. CDR3 DNA sequence: TGTGCCAGTAGTAGACGGGTAGTTAGCAATCAGCCCCAGCATTTT. This chain joins TRBV19 and TRBJ1-5; the D is unclear. Deletions cut 4 bases from V and 0 bases from J, with 10 bases between. Germline values: CDR1 LNHDA, CDR2 SQIVND (reference sequence). The CDR3 is made up of 15 amino acids.

This clone was detected many times. J is TRBJ2-7 and V is TRBV3-1 (or the pseudogene TRBV3-2); perhaps TRBD1 as D (5 bases). Germline CDR1 and CDR2: LGHDT and YNNKEL (reference sequence). The V end was cut by 4 bases, the J end by 2 bases, with 6 bases between. This CDR3 has 12 amino acids. The CDR3 coding sequence is TGTGCCAGCAGCCGACAGACCTACGAGCAGTACTTC. Protein: CASSRQTYEQYF.

The chain employs TRBV15 and TRBJ1-3; 8 positions match TRBD1. V was pared by 5 bases and J by 4 bases, with 4 bases of the junction left unmatched. Germline assignment: CDR1 LNHNV and CDR2 YYDKDF (reference sequence). This CDR3 is built from 14 residues. CDR3 DNA: TGTGCCACCAGCGGCGGGACAGGAGGAAACACCATATATTTT. Residues: CATSGGTGGNTIYF.

V gene TRBV25-1 combines with J gene TRBJ2-6; 7 positions agree with TRBD1. Trimming took 4 bases from V and 4 from J; bases not matched to a gene: 4. Germline-derived CDR1 and CDR2 are MGHDK and SYGVNS. This CDR3 region has 15 residues. DNA for the CDR3: TGTGCCAGCAGTGTTCCGGGACAGGGGGCCAACGTCCTGACTTTC. Encoded protein: CASSVPGQGANVLTF.

The chain combines TRBV24-1 with TRBJ2-1; TRBD2 matches at 7 bases. Germline V gene lookup returns CDR1 KGHDR and CDR2 SFDVKD. With 3 bases clipped from V and 2 bases from J, the junction kept 6 bases outside the gene matches. The CDR3 consists of 16 residues. The CDR3 DNA sequence: TGTGCCACCAGTGATCCAGACGGGAGGACCTACAATGAGCAGTTCTTC. This sequence encodes CATSDPDGRTYNEQFF.

The chain joins TRBV30 to TRBJ1-1, with a weak D call TRBD1 (5 bases). Germline CDR1 and CDR2: GTSNPN and SVGIG (reference sequence). The V end lost 5 bases, the J end lost 1 base, and 11 bases lay between the germline ends. This CDR3 contains 13 residues. CDR3 protein: CAWYGGSNTEAFF. The DNA of the CDR3 is TGTGCCTGGTACGGGGGATCGAACACTGAAGCTTTCTTT.

This chain joins TRBV4-3 and TRBJ2-6; D might be TRBD1 (6 bases). The CDR3 has 16 residues. The germline gives CDR1 LGHNA, CDR2 YSLEER. Trimming took off 3 bases at V and 2 bases at J, with 11 bases between the two ends. CDR3 in DNA: TGCGCCAGCAGCCACCACAGGGAACCTGGGGCCAACGTCCTGACTTTC. Its protein is CASSHHREPGANVLTF.

This chain connects TRBV29-1 to TRBJ1-2, with 10 bases identical to TRBD1. The J segment lost 5 bases and the V segment lost 7 bases, leaving 4 bases of the junction unmatched. In germline, CDR1 is SQVTM, CDR2 ANQGSEA. This CDR3 comprises 12 residues. CDR3 nucleotides: TGCAGCGGAAGACAGGGGGCTTATGGCTACACCTTC. Amino acids: CSGRQGAYGYTF.

The rearrangement links TRBV29-1 to TRBJ1-6, with D unresolved. Between the trimmed V and J ends, which lost 3 bases and 0 bases, there was a span of 6 bases. Germline CDR1 and CDR2: SQVTM and ANQGSEA. There are 14 residues in the CDR3. The CDR3 sequence is CSVDEGSYNSPLHF. As DNA, the CDR3 is TGCAGCGTTGATGAGGGCTCCTATAATTCACCCCTCCACTTT.

The V gene is TRBV5-5, the J gene TRBJ2-4; possible D gene TRBD1, 6 bases. Germline V gives CDR1 SGHKS, CDR2 YYEKEE (reference sequence). The CDR3 extends over 16 amino acids. V was shortened by 3 bases and J by 7 bases, with 20 bases between the two germline ends. CDR3 loop: CASSSDPTGLGNIQYF. The DNA for the CDR3 is TGTGCCAGCAGCTCTGATCCGACAGGTTTGGGGAACATTCAGTACTTC.

The V call is TRBV27, the J call TRBJ2-3; 10 bases line up with TRBD2. Germline values: CDR1 MNHEY, CDR2 SMNVEV (reference sequence). This CDR3 is 16 amino acids long. The J segment lost 2 bases and the V segment lost 4 bases, leaving 6 bases of the junction unmatched. CDR3 nucleotide sequence: TGTGCCAGCAGTTCGTTACTAGCGGGGTTCACAGATACGCAGTATTTT. It encodes CASSSLLAGFTDTQYF.

The V gene is TRBV21-1, the J gene TRBJ2-7; TRBD2 was called by the table and not checked on the DNA. TRBV21-1 is a pseudogene. The CDR3 runs 15 residues. The CDR3, as DNA: TGTGCCAGCAGCAAAGTTCGGGGGGGCGACTACGAGCAGTACTTC. Amino acid sequence: CASSKVRGGDYEQYF.

This chain links TRBV6-5 with TRBJ1-6, with 7 bases identical to TRBD1. The CDR3 length is 15 residues. J lost 10 bases, V lost 6 bases, and 12 bases had no gene match. Germline V gene data show CDR1 as MNHEY and CDR2 as SVGAGI. This CDR3 reads CASSLARQGSSPLHF. The CDR3 nucleotides read TGTGCCAGCAGCCTCGCTAGACAGGGCTCATCACCCCTCCACTTT.

The chain employs TRBV6-2 or TRBV6-3 and TRBJ2-1; 12 nucleotides align to TRBD2. The CDR3 sequence is 16 residues long. Germline CDR1 reads MNHEY; CDR2 reads SVGEGT. V lost 6 bases and J lost 4; bases outside the gene matches: 7. CDR3 nucleotides: TGTGCCAGCAGCCGACTAGCGGGGGCCTTATACAATGAGCAGTTCTTC. Translating it yields CASSRLAGALYNEQFF.

The V gene is TRBV6-5, the J gene TRBJ2-7, with D perhaps matching TRBD1 (5 bases). The germline V gene has CDR1 MNHEY and CDR2 SVGAGI. With 8 bases removed from V and 2 bases from J, the gap between germline ends came to 10 bases. The CDR3 spans 12 residues. This CDR3 reads CASGAGPYEQYF. DNA for the CDR3: TGTGCCAGCGGGGCAGGTCCCTACGAGCAGTACTTC.

In nucleotides, the CDR3 is TGTGCCAGAAGCTTGGGTGACAGGGTTTCCTACGAGCAGTACTTC. Translated, it gives CARSLGDRVSYEQYF. The chain links TRBV5-3 to TRBJ2-7, with 7 bases fitting TRBD1. TRBV5-3 has ORF status, its function being uncertain. The CDR3 sequence is 15 residues long. J gave up 1 base and V 0 bases, and 4 bases lay outside the gene matches.